This entry features one TCR beta chain sequence. The antigen is unknown. PCR used 60 Vbeta primers and 13 Jbeta primers. Using immunoSEQ multiplex PCR, the repertoire was profiled, and TCRdb retains in-frame clones only, with some absent. With roughly 50,000 clones in the sample, the ten largest clones hold over 2%. The data derive from a study of cytomegalovirus exposure and HLA in healthy donors. Turning to the study itself: For the approximately 410 genotyped donors, approximately 82% fell within the Caucasian-associated ancestry cluster.

The study, taken as a whole, reports: With further analysis later on, most CMV-associated TCR beta chains appeared HLA-restricted. For cytomegalovirus status, the classifier reportedly gave diagnoses with high specificity and sensitivity.

The TCR was taken from a female donor in good health and CMV-seronegative. Sequencing input: PBMCs.

CDR3 nucleotides: TGTGCCATCAGCCCAGGGCAGGCACAAGAGACCCAGTACTTC. Translated: CAISPGQAQETQYF. The rearrangement uses TRBV10-3 and TRBJ2-5; a weak D match, TRBD1 (5 bases). CDR1 is ENHRY, CDR2 SYGVKD, per germline. This CDR3 is 14 amino acids long. Trimming left V 6 bases short and J 2 bases short, with 13 bases between.